These 21 T cell receptor beta chains share one sample of origin, sequenced in a study of blood T cell repertoires in COVID-19. The repertoire was sequenced with immunoSEQ multiplex PCR; TCRdb's copy has only in-frame clones and lacks some. The repertoire holds 190,000 or so clones, with around 85% as singletons. The sequencing input was PBMCs or T cells enriched from blood (not recorded which). The receptors were gathered from a man aged 40-55 years who had recovered from COVID-19.

The CDR3 DNA sequence: TGTGCCAGCAGCGCCACGGGGGAGGTTCTCAATGAGCAGTTCTTC. As protein: CASSATGEVLNEQFF. This chain connects TRBV9 to TRBJ2-1; a weak D match, TRBD2 (6 bases). Trimming removed 3 bases at V and 6 bases at J, with 16 bases between. The germline gives CDR1 SGDLS, CDR2 YYNGEE. This CDR3 spans 15 amino acids.

V gene TRBV12-3 or TRBV12-4 combines with J gene TRBJ2-7, with 11 bases lining up with TRBD1. V gave up 8 bases and J gave up 7 bases; unmatched junction bases: 7. CDR3 size: 13 residues. In DNA form, the CDR3 reads TGTGCCAGCTGGACAGGGGGCCATCTTGAGCAGTACTTC. As protein: CASWTGGHLEQYF.

This chain links TRBV10-1 with TRBJ2-3, with TRBD1 identical over 7 bases. Germline CDR1 WNHNN, CDR2 SYGVQD (reference sequence). The CDR3 runs to 12 residues. V lost 2 bases to trimming and J lost 10 bases; unmatched junction nucleotides: 3. The CDR3 DNA is TGCGCCAGCAGTGAGACCGGGACAGCGCAGTATTTT. Protein product: CASSETGTAQYF.

The V call is TRBV9, the J call TRBJ2-2; tentative D call: TRBD2 (6 bases). Germline values: CDR1 SGDLS, CDR2 YYNGEE. CDR3 length: 15 residues. V lost 4 bases and J lost 5, with 15 bases in between. CDR3 sequence (DNA): TGTGCCAGCAGCCCAGCCGGCCTAGCGACCGGGGAGCTGTTTTTT. As protein: CASSPAGLATGELFF.

V usage is TRBV30 and J usage is TRBJ1-3; TRBD1 matches 7 bases. The CDR3 spans 15 residues. CDR1 and CDR2 (germline): GTSNPN, SVGIG (reference sequence). V shed 3 bases, J shed 0 bases, and the junction held 5 bases outside the gene matches. In nucleotides, the CDR3 is TGTGCCTGGAGCGAGGACAGGATCTCTGGAAACACCATATATTTT. Amino acids: CAWSEDRISGNTIYF.

The table lists this clone with a few counts. The chain has TRBV6-5 and TRBJ1-2; D is possibly TRBD1 (5 bases). Germline CDR1 and CDR2: MNHEY and SVGAGI. The V end lost 4 bases, the J end lost 13 bases, and 22 bases lay between the germline ends. This CDR3 has 14 amino acids. The CDR3 region has the DNA TGTGCCAGCAGTTCAGGCGGGGCCGGAGTCACCCTCACCTTC. Residues: CASSSGGAGVTLTF.

This clone appeared a few times. The rearrangement links TRBV10-1 to TRBJ2-4; 8 nucleotides align to TRBD2. The CDR3 is 19 residues long. The germline gives CDR1 WNHNN, CDR2 SYGVQD (reference sequence). After removal of 0 bases from V and 0 bases from J, the junction contained 10 bases not matched to a gene. The CDR3 nucleotides read TGCGCCAGCAGTGAGTCGAGTCGGGAGGGCCGGGGAGCCAAAAACATTCAGTACTTC. Its protein product is CASSESSREGRGAKNIQYF.

V gene TRBV11-2 combines with J gene TRBJ2-3; the match to TRBD2 covers 9 bases. Germline V gives CDR1 SGHAT, CDR2 FQNNGV. The CDR3 is 16 amino acids. After removal of 3 bases from V and 10 bases from J, the junction contained 14 bases not matched to a gene. The DNA of the CDR3 is TGTGCCAGCAGCTTGGAGGGGGGACTAGCTCCTGGGGCGCAGTATTTT. It translates to CASSLEGGLAPGAQYF.

The chain employs TRBV2 and TRBJ2-3; 13 bases map to TRBD2. In germline, CDR1 is SNHLY, CDR2 FYNNEI. The CDR3 length is 15 residues. Unmatched junction bases numbered 9, after V lost 7 bases and J lost 8 bases. The CDR3 DNA sequence: TGTGCCAGCACTGCGTTAGGGACTAGCGGGGCTACGCAGTATTTT. This gives the protein CASTALGTSGATQYF.

The chain has TRBV27 and TRBJ2-7; 12 bases fit TRBD2. The CDR3 is 15 amino acids. J lost 6 bases, V lost 4 bases, and 7 bases had no gene match. Germline values: CDR1 MNHEY, CDR2 SMNVEV (reference sequence). In nucleotides, the CDR3 is TGTGCCAGCAGTTCCGGGACTAGCGGGCTAGTCGAGCAGTACTTC. Amino acids: CASSSGTSGLVEQYF.

The J gene is TRBJ2-1, the V gene TRBV7-8; 11 nucleotides align to TRBD1. V lost 4 bases and J lost 8; bases outside the gene matches: 13. This CDR3 contains 17 residues. Per the germline V gene, CDR1 is SGHVS and CDR2 is FQNEAQ. CDR3 DNA: TGTGCCAGCAGCTCACGGACAGGGGGCGAGATAAGCTATGAGCAGTTCTTC. It is translated as CASSSRTGGEISYEQFF. Variable domain in full (rest from reference TRBV7-8 and TRBJ2-1): GAGVSQSPRYKVAKRGQDVALRCDPISGHVSLFWYQQALGQGPEFLTYFQNEAQLDKSGLPSDRFFAERPEGSVSTLKIQRTQQEDSAVYLCASSSRTGGEISYEQFFGPGTRLTVL.

This rearrangement joins TRBV11-2 to TRBJ2-7, with 9 positions matching TRBD2. The CDR3 has 14 residues. Germline assignment: CDR1 SGHAT and CDR2 FQNNGV. The trim removed 5 bases at V and 6 bases at J, leaving 8 bases unmatched. In nucleotides, the CDR3 is TGTGCCAGCAGCCCAATAGCGGGAGTAACCGAGCAGTACTTC. Its protein product is CASSPIAGVTEQYF.

The genes are TRBV4-2 and TRBJ2-7; 10 nucleotides agree with TRBD2. Germline loops: CDR1 LGHNA, CDR2 YNFKEQ. The V segment lost 3 bases and the J segment 0 bases; nucleotides outside the gene matches: 8. This CDR3 region has 17 residues. The CDR3 region is CASSQHTSGTSSYEQYF. The CDR3 DNA sequence: TGTGCCAGCAGCCAGCATACTAGCGGGACCTCCTCCTACGAGCAGTACTTC.

This clone has only one observation. The chain carries TRBV9 and TRBJ2-7; TRBD2 agrees at 7 bases. CDR1 is SGDLS, CDR2 YYNGEE, per germline. V lost 4 bases and J lost 1; bases outside the gene matches: 5. This CDR3 region has 14 residues. This CDR3 reads CASSPRAGSYEQYF. The CDR3 DNA reads as TGTGCCAGCAGCCCCAGAGCGGGGTCCTACGAGCAGTACTTC.

The chain combines TRBV4-1 with TRBJ1-2; a possible D gene is TRBD1 (6 bases). CDR3 length equals 17 residues. V lost 3 bases, J lost 5 bases, and 22 bases lay in between. CDR1 and CDR2 from the germline V gene are MGHRA and YSYEKL. The CDR3 region is CASSHGGWAGAGYGYTF. The CDR3 DNA reads TGCGCCAGCAGCCATGGTGGGTGGGCAGGGGCAGGGTATGGCTACACCTTC.

The chain carries TRBV30 and TRBJ2-7, with D unresolved. Per the germline V gene, CDR1 is GTSNPN and CDR2 is SVGIG (reference sequence). The CDR3 length is 15 residues. Between the trimmed V and J ends, which lost 0 bases and 5 bases, there was a span of 17 bases. The CDR3 DNA reads as TGTGCCTGGAGTGTACGTGGGCAGGTCGGCCACGAGCAGTACTTC. Protein product: CAWSVRGQVGHEQYF.

The chain employs TRBV24-1 and TRBJ1-2, with D perhaps TRBD1 (5 bases). Trimming took off 4 bases at V and 3 bases at J, with 17 bases between the two ends. The CDR3 is 16 amino acids. CDR1 is KGHDR and CDR2 is SFDVKD in the germline V gene. The CDR3 reads CATSDSNIDRYYGYTF. The CDR3 DNA sequence: TGTGCCACCAGTGACTCAAATATAGACAGATACTATGGCTACACCTTC.

This clone was seen only once. V usage is TRBV6-5 and J usage is TRBJ2-5, with unresolved D. The CDR3 totals 16 residues. Trimming cost V 0 bases and J 2 bases, with 13 bases left between them. The V gene's germline CDR1 is MNHEY and CDR2 SVGAGI. The CDR3: CASSYSARSAQETQYF. In DNA, the CDR3 is TGTGCCAGCAGTTACTCGGCGCGGTCAGCGCAAGAGACCCAGTACTTC.

This chain joins TRBV5-6 and TRBJ1-4; D is possibly TRBD1 (5 bases). The length of the CDR3 is 14 residues. The germline V and J ends were trimmed by 0 bases and 4 bases, with 7 bases remaining between them. Germline values: CDR1 SGHDT, CDR2 YYEEEE. The CDR3 region is CASSLGQYNEKLFF. The CDR3 coding sequence is TGTGCCAGCAGCTTGGGACAGTATAATGAAAAACTGTTTTTT.

The J gene is TRBJ2-5, the V gene TRBV5-4, with D possibly TRBD1 on 5 matching bases. This CDR3 region has 14 residues. Germline-derived CDR1 and CDR2 are SGHNT and YYREEE (reference sequence). V was trimmed by 1 base and J by 2 bases, leaving 9 bases between them. The CDR3 DNA sequence: TGTGCCAGCAGCTTGAAAAGGGGACAAGAGACCCAGTACTTC. Amino acid sequence: CASSLKRGQETQYF.

This clone was observed a single time. The chain couples TRBV7-2 to TRBJ2-7; weak D call: TRBD1 (5 bases). This CDR3 spans 14 amino acids. V was pared by 2 bases and J by 3 bases, with 11 bases between. CDR1 is SGHTA, CDR2 FQGNSA, per germline. The CDR3 DNA sequence: TGTGCCAGCAGCTTATCTGCCAGGGACTACGAGCAGTACTTC. It translates to CASSLSARDYEQYF. Based on the CDR3 plus reference TRBV7-2 and TRBJ2-7, the full variable domain is GAGVSQSPSNKVTEKGKDVELRCDPISGHTALYWYRQSLGQGLEFLIYFQGNSAPDKSGLPSDRFSAERTGGSVSTLTIQRTQQEDSAVYLCASSLSARDYEQYFGPGTRLTVT.